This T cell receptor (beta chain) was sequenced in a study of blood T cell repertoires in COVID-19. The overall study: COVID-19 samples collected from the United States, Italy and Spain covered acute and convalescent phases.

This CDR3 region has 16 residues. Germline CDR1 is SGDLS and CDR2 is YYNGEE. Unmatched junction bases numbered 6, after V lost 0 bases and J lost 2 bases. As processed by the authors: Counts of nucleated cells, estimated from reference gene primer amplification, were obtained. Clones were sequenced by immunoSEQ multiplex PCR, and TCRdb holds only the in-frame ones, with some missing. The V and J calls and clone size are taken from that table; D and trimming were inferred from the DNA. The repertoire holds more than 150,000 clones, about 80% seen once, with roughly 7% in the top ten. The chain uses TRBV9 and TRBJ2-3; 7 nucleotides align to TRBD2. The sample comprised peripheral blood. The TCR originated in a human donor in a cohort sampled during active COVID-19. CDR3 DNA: TGTGCCAGCAGCGTAGCTCGCGGGGGACTCACAGATACGCAGTATTTT. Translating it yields CASSVARGGLTDTQYF. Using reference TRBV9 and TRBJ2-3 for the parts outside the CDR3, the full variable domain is DSGVTQTPKHLITATGQRVTLRCSPRSGDLSVYWYQQSLDQGLQFLIQYYNGEERAKGNILERFSAQQFPDLHSELNLSSLELGDSALYFCASSVARGGLTDTQYFGPGTRLTVL.